Shown below are 12 T cell receptor beta chains from a single sample sequenced in a study of T cell responses to AZD1222 COVID-19 vaccine (dated by TCRdb to about 2021). Library prep was done by the immunoSEQ multiplex PCR assay. This is the immuneACCESS table as TCRdb keeps it, with only in-frame sequences that have V and J called. A part of the clones is gone; compared with another copy, unresolved V genes explain less than half, and the rest is unexplained. The sample records about 150,000 clones, more than 75% of which are singletons. The ten largest clones take up about a tenth of the sample. Per the publication, the time point label means: about 28 days (+/-7) after the second vaccine dose. Sequenced here: peripheral blood, sampled 28 days after the second AZD1222 dose. The receptors here all came from an adult who received the AZD1222 COVID-19 vaccine.

The rearrangement joins TRBV28 to TRBJ1-1, with TRBD1 as a possible D gene (5 bases). CDR3 length: 12 amino acids. In germline, CDR1 is MDHEN, CDR2 SYDVKM. Trimming took off 6 bases at V and 5 bases at J, with 10 bases between the two ends. The CDR3 DNA reads as TGTGCCAGCAGCACCGGGGGTACTGAAGCTTTCTTT. Its translation is CASSTGGTEAFF.

J is TRBJ2-4 and V is TRBV28; D gene uncertain. The germline V gene has CDR1 MDHEN and CDR2 SYDVKM. This CDR3 has 12 amino acids. V lost 4 bases and J 9 bases, leaving 10 bases between the germline ends. For the CDR3, the DNA is TGTGCCAGCAGTTCCGGGCGACTCATTCAGTACTTC. Its translation: CASSSGRLIQYF.

The V and J genes are TRBV2 and TRBJ2-7, with D perhaps matching TRBD1 or TRBD2 (5 bases each). Trimming left V 8 bases short and J 3 bases short, with 14 bases between. The CDR3 is 13 amino acids. Germline V gene sequence: CDR1 SNHLY, CDR2 FYNNEI. As DNA, the CDR3 is TGTGCCAGCGGCCGGCAGGGAGTCTACGAGCAGTACTTC. As protein: CASGRQGVYEQYF.

This chain links TRBV19 with TRBJ1-3; TRBD1 agrees at 7 bases. The CDR3 has 16 amino acids. CDR1 and CDR2 (germline): LNHDA, SQIVND (reference sequence). V shed 6 bases, J shed 0 bases, and the junction held 8 bases outside the gene matches. This CDR3 is CASSYRGTISGNTIYF. The CDR3 DNA is TGTGCCAGTAGCTACAGGGGCACCATCTCTGGAAACACCATATATTTT.

This clone was seen more than once but under ten times. The rearrangement uses TRBV3-1 (or the pseudogene TRBV3-2) and TRBJ2-1; 7 nucleotides agree with TRBD2. The germline gives CDR1 LGHDT, CDR2 YNNKEL (reference sequence). The junction had 10 bases not matched to a gene; V was cut back by 5 bases and J by 12 bases. There are 13 residues in the CDR3. The CDR3 DNA follows: TGTGCCAGCAGCTTAGCGGGTGGGATCGGGCAGTTCTTC. Translation gives CASSLAGGIGQFF.

The chain is built from TRBV9 and TRBJ1-1, with 9 bases lining up with TRBD1. Germline values: CDR1 SGDLS, CDR2 YYNGEE. J was trimmed by 1 base and V by 0 bases; bases with no gene match: 7. The CDR3 contains 17 residues. The CDR3 nucleotides read TGTGCCAGCAGCGTAGGGAGGACAGGGGTTTGGAACACTGAAGCTTTCTTT. Residues: CASSVGRTGVWNTEAFF. The complete variable domain, with remaining parts taken from reference TRBV9 and TRBJ1-1, reads DSGVTQTPKHLITATGQRVTLRCSPRSGDLSVYWYQQSLDQGLQFLIQYYNGEERAKGNILERFSAQQFPDLHSELNLSSLELGDSALYFCASSVGRTGVWNTEAFFGQGTRLTVV.

This clone has at least ten counts. The chain is built from TRBV19 and TRBJ1-1, with D perhaps matching TRBD1 (6 bases). This CDR3 comprises 13 residues. V lost 1 base and J 7 bases, leaving 10 bases between the germline ends. Germline loops: CDR1 LNHDA, CDR2 SQIVND (reference sequence). CDR3 protein: CASSIAGVGEAFF. In nucleotides, the CDR3 is TGTGCCAGTAGTATAGCAGGGGTCGGTGAAGCTTTCTTT.

In its sample, this clone was seen once. V is TRBV7-2 and J is TRBJ2-1, with TRBD1 as a possible D gene (6 bases). CDR1 and CDR2 from the germline V gene are SGHTA and FQGNSA. This CDR3 region has 17 residues. V lost 5 bases to trimming and J lost 6 bases, with 23 bases between them. The CDR3 DNA reads as TGTGCCAGCAGCCAACCCAGGGGCCTCGCCCCTTTCAATGAGCAGTTCTTC. Translating it yields CASSQPRGLAPFNEQFF.

The chain joins TRBV5-6 to TRBJ2-1; D gene ambiguous. The ends were cut back, 4 bases at V and 10 bases at J, with 18 bases in the middle. Germline V gene sequence: CDR1 SGHDT, CDR2 YYEEEE. The CDR3 runs 14 residues. The CDR3 sequence: CASSPMGLKSEQFF. In DNA, the CDR3 is TGTGCCAGCAGCCCAATGGGCCTGAAAAGCGAGCAGTTCTTC.

This clone showed up just once. The V call is TRBV11-2, the J call TRBJ2-5, with 8 bases identical to TRBD2. Germline V CDR1 and CDR2: SGHAT, FQNNGV. The CDR3 length is 16 residues. The V gene end was trimmed by 3 bases and the J gene end by 2 bases; junction bases not matched to a gene: 8. The CDR3 DNA reads as TGTGCCAGCAGCTTGGGACTAGGGAGCATTCAAGAGACCCAGTACTTC. Translated: CASSLGLGSIQETQYF.

The rearrangement uses TRBV24-1 and TRBJ1-2, with D uncertain. Germline V gene lookup returns CDR1 KGHDR and CDR2 SFDVKD. The CDR3 is made up of 17 amino acids. V gave up 5 bases and J gave up 5 bases, with 23 bases separating them. The CDR3: CATSGFVSQVKGYGYTF. In DNA form, the CDR3 reads TGTGCCACCAGTGGCTTTGTCTCGCAGGTCAAAGGGTATGGCTACACCTTC.

The chain combines TRBV21-1 with TRBJ2-1; the table's D call, TRBD2, has no DNA check behind it. TRBV21-1 is noted as a pseudogene. The CDR3 runs 16 residues. The CDR3 here is CASNTYGDSPRDEQFF. CDR3 nucleotide sequence: TGTGCCAGCAACACCTACGGGGACTCGCCGAGAGATGAGCAGTTCTTC.